The rows below give T cell receptor beta chains drawn from one sample of a study of beta chain features in type 1 diabetes. The repertoire was sequenced with immunoSEQ multiplex PCR; TCRdb's copy has only in-frame clones and lacks some. The sample lists almost 250,000 clones, roughly 15% seen once, with about 0.027% in the top ten. The sample consisted of naive CD4+ T cells from blood. The receptor source for this set is a woman aged 40-49 years in good health. Each CDR3 is given with its conserved first and last residue. The D gene is left open where the match is weak. Size values are once, few and many counts, or a class for expanded clones, and some rows have none.

clone_size	j_call	v_call	d_call	cdr3_aa	cdr3_nt
NA	TRBJ1-2	TRBV7-6	NA	CASSSSSVAGLLSGYTF	TGTGCCAGCAGCTCCTCCTCAGTCGCGGGGCTCCTCTCTGGCTACACCTTC
few	TRBJ2-3	TRBV9	TRBD2	CASSVTSGGSVYTDTQYF	TGTGCCAGCAGCGTTACCAGCGGGGGCTCCGTATACACAGATACGCAGTATTTT
NA	TRBJ2-3	TRBV11-2	TRBD2	CASSSAGVPTDTQYF	TGTGCCAGCAGCTCGGCGGGGGTCCCCACAGATACGCAGTATTTT
NA	TRBJ1-2	TRBV25-1	NA	CASSDTGRYGYTF	TGTGCCAGCAGTGATACAGGGCGTTATGGCTACACCTTC
NA	TRBJ1-2	TRBV11-1	NA	CASSLLGSPYGYTF	TGTGCCAGCAGCTTACTAGGTTCTCCCTATGGCTACACCTTC
NA	TRBJ2-2	TRBV7-9	NA	CASSLLGAGELFF	TGTGCCAGCAGCTTATTAGGGGCCGGGGAGCTGTTTTTT
NA	TRBJ2-3	TRBV7-6	NA	CASSFLIQTDTQYF	TGTGCCAGCAGCTTCCTGATACAGACAGATACGCAGTATTTT
NA	TRBJ2-2	TRBV14	NA	CASSQVLRETGELFF	TGTGCCAGCAGCCAAGTTCTGAGGGAAACCGGGGAGCTGTTTTTT
few	TRBJ2-7	TRBV5-1	TRBD2	CASSLNHRGGYEQYF	TGCGCCAGCAGCCTCAACCACCGGGGGGGGTACGAGCAGTACTTC
few	TRBJ2-7	TRBV7-9	NA	CASSYSPGGHPYEQYF	TGTGCCAGCAGCTACTCCCCGGGGGGACACCCATACGAGCAGTACTTC
NA	TRBJ2-1	TRBV18	TRBD2	CASSRSGGGANEQFF	TGTGCCAGCTCACGGAGTGGCGGGGGGGCCAATGAGCAGTTCTTC
few	TRBJ1-5	TRBV5-4	NA	CASSLGGTGRNQPQHF	TGTGCCAGCAGCTTGGGGGGTACAGGGAGAAATCAGCCCCAGCATTTT
NA	TRBJ2-2	TRBV19	TRBD1	CATYGTGETGELFF	TGTGCCACCTACGGGACAGGGGAAACCGGGGAGCTGTTTTTT
NA	TRBJ1-1	TRBV5-6	NA	CASSLGIEAFF	TGTGCCAGCAGCTTGGGTATTGAAGCTTTCTTT
few	TRBJ1-5	TRBV21-1	NA	CASTMDRENQPQHF	TGTGCCAGCACGATGGACAGGGAGAATCAGCCCCAGCATTTT
NA	TRBJ2-3	TRBV5-1	NA	CASSFTGELDTQYF	TGCGCCAGCAGCTTTACGGGGGAGTTGGATACGCAGTATTTT
NA	TRBJ2-5	TRBV2	TRBD2	CASISGGKQETQYF	TGTGCCAGCATAAGCGGGGGGAAACAAGAGACCCAGTACTTC
few	TRBJ2-3	TRBV7-8	NA	CASSLTEVEDTQYF	TGTGCCAGCAGCTTAACCGAGGTCGAAGATACGCAGTATTTT
few	TRBJ1-6	TRBV5-4	TRBD1	CASSQEPGQGTSPLHF	TGTGCCAGCAGCCAAGAACCGGGACAGGGGACTTCACCCCTCCACTTT
few	TRBJ1-6	TRBV13	TRBD1	CASSLGTGAGLSPLHF	TGTGCCAGCAGCTTAGGGACAGGGGCAGGCCTTTCACCCCTCCACTTT
NA	TRBJ2-5	TRBV18	TRBD1	CASSPLRQGARETQYF	TGTGCCAGCTCACCACTGAGACAGGGGGCGAGGGAGACCCAGTACTTC
few	TRBJ2-3	TRBV9	NA	CASSVGVVSADTQYF	TGTGCCAGCAGCGTAGGCGTGGTTTCGGCAGATACGCAGTATTTT
few	TRBJ2-7	TRBV12-5	TRBD1	CASGLRRGGLYEQYF	TGTGCTAGTGGTTTGAGGAGAGGGGGCCTGTACGAGCAGTACTTC
NA	TRBJ2-1	TRBV27	NA	CASSLLRGTVRHNEQFF	TGTGCCAGCAGTTTATTGCGGGGAACAGTCCGACACAATGAGCAGTTCTTC
NA	TRBJ1-2	TRBV5-4	TRBD1	CASSFTPGQRFYGYTF	TGTGCCAGCAGCTTCACTCCGGGACAGAGATTCTATGGCTACACCTTC
NA	TRBJ2-7	TRBV9	NA	CASSVGGVFYEQYF	TGTGCCAGCAGCGTAGGGGGGGTTTTCTACGAGCAGTACTTC
NA	TRBJ2-5	TRBV10-1	TRBD2	CASSDNSGIQETQYF	TGCGCCAGCAGTGATAATAGCGGGATCCAAGAGACCCAGTACTTC
NA	TRBJ2-3	TRBV6-1	TRBD1	CASRRTGVTTQYF	TGTGCCAGCAGAAGGACAGGGGTAACGACGCAGTATTTT
NA	TRBJ2-2	TRBV18	NA	CASSPQGSGELFF	TGTGCCAGCTCACCGCAGGGTTCCGGGGAGCTGTTTTTT
NA	TRBJ1-2	TRBV7-9	TRBD1	CASRPKTGTDYGYTF	TGTGCCAGCAGACCGAAAACGGGGACAGATTATGGCTACACCTTC
few	TRBJ2-1	TRBV2	TRBD2	CASSERGTSPNEQFF	TGTGCCAGCAGTGAAAGGGGGACTAGCCCCAATGAGCAGTTCTTC
NA	TRBJ2-2	TRBV11-2	NA	CASSVSAGELFF	TGTGCCAGCAGCGTCAGCGCCGGGGAGCTGTTTTTT
NA	TRBJ2-2	TRBV5-1	NA	CASSWTGGTGELFF	TGCGCCAGCAGCTGGACAGGAGGGACCGGGGAGCTGTTTTTT
NA	TRBJ1-1	TRBV9	NA	CASNPGGGGTNTEAFF	TGTGCCAGCAACCCGGGGGGCGGGGGAACGAACACTGAAGCTTTCTTT
many	TRBJ2-1	TRBV2	NA	CASSTSTQFF	TGTGCCAGCAGTACGAGTACTCAGTTCTTC
NA	TRBJ1-1	TRBV29-1	NA	CSVVSPRDSRNTEAFF	TGCAGCGTTGTGTCCCCCCGGGACTCCAGGAACACTGAAGCTTTCTTT
few	TRBJ2-7	TRBV6-6	NA	CASRGLVPQSYEQYF	TGTGCCAGCAGGGGACTGGTCCCCCAGTCCTACGAGCAGTACTTC
NA	TRBJ1-4	TRBV5-4	NA	CASSLWGVSEKLFF	TGTGCCAGCAGCTTGTGGGGGGTGAGTGAAAAACTGTTTTTT
NA	TRBJ2-5	TRBV15	NA	CATSRGWGQANQETQYF	TGTGCCACCAGCAGAGGGTGGGGGCAGGCCAACCAAGAGACCCAGTACTTC
NA	TRBJ2-3	TRBV7-2	NA	CASSPELLAADTQYF	TGTGCCAGCAGCCCGGAGCTCTTAGCGGCAGATACGCAGTATTTT
few	TRBJ2-3	TRBV6-1	NA	CASSETRGDTQYF	TGTGCCAGCAGCGAAACAAGAGGAGATACGCAGTATTTT
NA	TRBJ1-6	TRBV14	NA	CASSLRGSYNSPLHF	TGTGCCAGCAGCCTGAGGGGGTCCTATAATTCACCCCTCCACTTT
NA	TRBJ2-7	TRBV4-1	TRBD2	CASSQAGASGGLYEQYF	TGCGCCAGCAGCCAAGCGGGGGCTAGCGGGGGACTCTACGAGCAGTACTTC
few	TRBJ2-5	TRBV7-2	TRBD1	CASSRPGGGETQYF	TGTGCCAGCAGCCGTCCAGGGGGTGGGGAGACCCAGTACTTC
NA	TRBJ2-5	TRBV2	NA	CASREDVPQETQYF	TGTGCCAGCAGGGAGGACGTACCCCAAGAGACCCAGTACTTC
NA	TRBJ1-6	TRBV9	NA	CASTPGPLYNSPLHF	TGTGCCAGCACCCCAGGGCCACTCTATAATTCACCCCTCCACTTT
few	TRBJ2-3	TRBV5-1	NA	CASKGGDTQYF	TGCGCCAGCAAGGGAGGAGATACGCAGTATTTT
few	TRBJ1-2	TRBV11-2	TRBD1	CASSLQSLGQNYGYTF	TGTGCCAGCAGCTTACAGTCCTTGGGACAGAACTATGGCTACACCTTC
NA	TRBJ1-2	TRBV18	TRBD1	CASSPDRGLGYTF	TGTGCCAGCTCACCGGACAGGGGTCTTGGCTACACCTTC
many	TRBJ2-3	TRBV7-2	NA	CASSLVTGTQYF	TGTGCCAGCAGCTTAGTCACGGGTACGCAGTATTTT
few	TRBJ2-5	TRBV13	NA	CASSFWDYQETQYF	TGTGCCAGCAGCTTCTGGGACTACCAAGAGACCCAGTACTTC
NA	TRBJ2-1	TRBV7-2	NA	CASSPGSVNEQFF	TGTGCCAGCAGCCCGGGGTCCGTCAATGAGCAGTTCTTC
few	TRBJ2-6	TRBV7-2	NA	CASSLVTGLGSGANVLTF	TGTGCCAGCAGCTTAGTTACAGGGTTGGGTTCTGGGGCCAACGTCCTGACTTTC
few	TRBJ2-3	TRBV5-4	NA	CASSLELAVHTDTQYF	TGTGCCAGCAGCTTGGAATTAGCGGTTCACACAGATACGCAGTATTTT
few	TRBJ1-2	TRBV7-9	TRBD1	CASSLGDRGHGYTF	TGTGCCAGCAGCTTGGGGGACAGAGGACATGGCTACACCTTC
NA	TRBJ1-4	TRBV2	TRBD1	CASSDGQGKEKLFF	TGTGCCAGCAGTGACGGACAGGGGAAGGAAAAACTGTTTTTT
NA	TRBJ2-5	TRBV6-1	NA	CASSQGWYQETQYF	TGTGCCAGCAGCCAGGGGTGGTACCAAGAGACCCAGTACTTC
few	TRBJ2-6	TRBV7-9	TRBD2	CASSLGFASGGSGANVLTF	TGTGCCAGCAGCTTAGGGTTCGCTAGCGGGGGAAGTGGGGCCAACGTCCTGACTTTC
few	TRBJ1-5	TRBV25-1	NA	CASSGSGQPQHF	TGTGCCAGCAGTGGGTCAGGTCAGCCCCAGCATTTT